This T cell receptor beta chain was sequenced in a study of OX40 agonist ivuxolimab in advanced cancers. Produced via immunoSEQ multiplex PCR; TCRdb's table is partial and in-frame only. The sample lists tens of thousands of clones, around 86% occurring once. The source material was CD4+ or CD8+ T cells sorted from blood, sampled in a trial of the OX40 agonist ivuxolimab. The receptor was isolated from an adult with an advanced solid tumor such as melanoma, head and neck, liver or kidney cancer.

The CDR3 DNA reads as TGCAGCGCGAGACAGGGGCAAGAGACCCAGTACTTC. Protein: CSARQGQETQYF. This rearrangement joins TRBV29-1 to TRBJ2-5; 8 nucleotides match TRBD1. This CDR3 contains 12 residues. Germline trimming cut 7 bases from V and 2 bases from J; bases unmatched to any gene: 3. Looked up from germline, CDR1 is SQVTM and CDR2 is ANQGSEA.